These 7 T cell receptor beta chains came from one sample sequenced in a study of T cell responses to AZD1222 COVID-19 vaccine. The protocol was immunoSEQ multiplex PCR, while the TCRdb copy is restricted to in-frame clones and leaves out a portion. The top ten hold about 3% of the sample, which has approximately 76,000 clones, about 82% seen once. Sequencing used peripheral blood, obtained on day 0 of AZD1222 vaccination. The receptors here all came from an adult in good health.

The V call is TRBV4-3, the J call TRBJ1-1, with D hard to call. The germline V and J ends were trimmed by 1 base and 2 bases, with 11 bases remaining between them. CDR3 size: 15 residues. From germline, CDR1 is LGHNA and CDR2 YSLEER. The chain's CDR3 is CASSQGFKGNTEAFF. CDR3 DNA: TGCGCCAGCAGCCAAGGATTCAAGGGTAACACTGAAGCTTTCTTT.

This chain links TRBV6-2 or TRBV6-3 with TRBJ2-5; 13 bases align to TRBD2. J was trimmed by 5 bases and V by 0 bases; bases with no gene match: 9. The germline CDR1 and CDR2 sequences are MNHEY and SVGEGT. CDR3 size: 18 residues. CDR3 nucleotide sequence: TGTGCCAGCAGTTACTCGACGGGACTAGCGGGGCCGGGGGAGACCCAGTACTTC. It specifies CASSYSTGLAGPGETQYF.

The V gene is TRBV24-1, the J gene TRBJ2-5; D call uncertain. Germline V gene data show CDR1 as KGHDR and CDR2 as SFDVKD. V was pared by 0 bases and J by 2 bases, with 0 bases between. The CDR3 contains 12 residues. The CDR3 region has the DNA TGTGCCACCAGTGATTTGCAAGAGACCCAGTACTTC. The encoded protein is CATSDLQETQYF.

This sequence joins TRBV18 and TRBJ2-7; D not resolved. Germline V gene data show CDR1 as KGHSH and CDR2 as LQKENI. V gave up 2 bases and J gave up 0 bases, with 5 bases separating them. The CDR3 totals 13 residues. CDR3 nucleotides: TGTGCCAGCTCACCATCCAGCTCCTACGAGCAGTACTTC. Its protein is CASSPSSSYEQYF.

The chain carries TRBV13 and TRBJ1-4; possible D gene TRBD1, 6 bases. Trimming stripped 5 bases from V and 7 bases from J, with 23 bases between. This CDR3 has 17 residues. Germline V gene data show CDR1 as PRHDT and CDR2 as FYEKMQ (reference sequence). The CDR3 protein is CASSGASTGSRAEKLFF. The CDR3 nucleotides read TGTGCCAGCAGCGGGGCATCCACAGGGAGCAGGGCTGAAAAACTGTTTTTT. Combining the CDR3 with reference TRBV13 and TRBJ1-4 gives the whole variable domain AAGVIQSPRHLIKEKRETATLKCYPIPRHDTVYWYQQGPGQDPQFLISFYEKMQSDKGSIPDRFSAQQFSDYHSELNMSSLELGDSALYFCASSGASTGSRAEKLFFGSGTQLSVL.

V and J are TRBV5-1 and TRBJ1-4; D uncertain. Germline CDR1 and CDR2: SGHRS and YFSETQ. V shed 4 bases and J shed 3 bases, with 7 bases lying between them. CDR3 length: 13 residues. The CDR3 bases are TGCGCCAGCAGCCCGGGTCCTAATGAAAAACTGTTTTTT. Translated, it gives CASSPGPNEKLFF.

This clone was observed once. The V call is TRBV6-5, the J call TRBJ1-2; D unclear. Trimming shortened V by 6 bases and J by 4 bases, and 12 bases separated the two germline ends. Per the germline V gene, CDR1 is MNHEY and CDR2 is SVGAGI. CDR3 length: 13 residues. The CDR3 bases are TGTGCCAGCAGACGGACTGGGCCCTATGGCTACACCTTC. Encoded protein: CASRRTGPYGYTF.